This passage covers 24 T cell receptor beta chains from one sample sequenced in a study of CD8+CD57+ T cells in acquired aplastic anemia. The TCR beta profiling, which covered VDJ combination and CDR3 sequence, was carried out using genomic DNA as the template. TCRdb re-called the reads through MiXCR, storing one row per CDR3 protein. The sample holds 200,000 to 250,000 distinct CDR3 sequences, 50% to 70% seen once. The patients chosen for sequencing had shown expansion of CD8+CD57+ cells (detected by flow cytometry). Sequences were obtained from sorted CD4+, CD8+, or CD8+CD57+ T cells (not recorded which) from PBMCs. The receptors shown here come from a human donor with aplastic anemia.

The V gene is TRBV7-9, the J gene TRBJ2-2, with D maybe TRBD2 (5 bases). The CDR3 runs 14 residues. In germline, CDR1 is SEHNR, CDR2 FQNEAQ (reference sequence). Trimming shortened V by 6 bases and J by 5 bases, and 13 bases separated the two germline ends. CDR3 residues: CASRGLASTGELFF. As DNA, the CDR3 is TGTGCCAGCAGGGGGTTAGCGTCGACCGGGGAGCTGTTTTTT.

Only one count was recorded for this clonotype. The chain joins TRBV2 to TRBJ1-6, with D tentatively TRBD1 (6 bases). The CDR3 spans 13 residues. Germline assignment: CDR1 SNHLY and CDR2 FYNNEI. The V and J ends lost 8 bases and 9 bases respectively, with 14 bases between them. The DNA for the CDR3 is TGTGCCAGCCATGGCAGGGGTGGTTCACCCCTCCACTTT. Its protein product is CASHGRGGSPLHF. Based on the CDR3 plus reference TRBV2 and TRBJ1-6, the full variable domain is EPEVTQTPSHQVTQMGQEVILRCVPISNHLYFYWYRQILGQKVEFLVSFYNNEISEKSEIFDDQFSVERPDGSNFTLKIRSTKLEDSAMYFCASHGRGGSPLHFGNGTRLTVT.

The chain carries TRBV19 and TRBJ1-6; TRBD1 matches 8 bases. Germline V CDR1 and CDR2: LNHDA, SQIVND (reference sequence). V shed 5 bases, J shed 6 bases, and the junction held 6 bases outside the gene matches. CDR3 length equals 15 residues. CDR3 sequence (DNA): TGTGCCAGTAGTGTCGGACAGGGTGGTAATTCACCCCTCCACTTT. It encodes CASSVGQGGNSPLHF. The variable domain in full, completed from reference TRBV19 and TRBJ1-6, reads DGGITQSPKYLFRKEGQNVTLSCEQNLNHDAMYWYRQDPGQGLRLIYYSQIVNDFQKGDIAEGYSVSREKKESFPLTVTSAQKNPTAFYLCASSVGQGGNSPLHFGNGTRLTVT.

This clonotype has just a few counts. This chain joins TRBV20-1 and TRBJ2-7; TRBD1 matches at 9 bases. Germline assignment: CDR1 DFQATT and CDR2 SNEGSKA (reference sequence). V was clipped by 6 bases and J by 5 bases; unmatched bases: 8. There are 13 residues in the CDR3. CDR3 in amino acids: CSATGTGKDEQYF. CDR3 DNA: TGCAGTGCAACCGGGACAGGGAAGGACGAGCAGTACTTC.

This clonotype was seen only a few times. The V and J genes are TRBV7-9 and TRBJ1-4, with D maybe TRBD1 (6 bases). CDR3 length equals 15 residues. Germline lookup yields CDR1 SEHNR and CDR2 FQNEAQ (reference sequence). Trimming shortened V by 5 bases and J by 1 base, and 11 bases separated the two germline ends. The chain's CDR3 is CASSQLQGTNEKLFF. The DNA for the CDR3 is TGTGCCAGCAGCCAACTACAGGGAACTAATGAAAAACTGTTTTTT.

The chain uses TRBV7-9 and TRBJ2-2; perhaps TRBD1 as D (6 bases). Germline V gene sequence: CDR1 SEHNR, CDR2 FQNEAQ (reference sequence). V shed 9 bases and J shed 3 bases, with 8 bases lying between them. There are 12 residues in the CDR3. This CDR3 is CARRQDTGELFF. The CDR3 DNA reads as TGTGCCAGGCGACAGGACACCGGGGAGCTGTTTTTT.

The chain employs TRBV7-9 and TRBJ1-4; 8 bases align to TRBD1. Germline values: CDR1 SEHNR, CDR2 FQNEAQ (reference sequence). This CDR3 comprises 14 residues. Trimming at V came to 4 bases and at J to 8 bases, leaving 6 bases not matched to a gene. The CDR3 DNA reads TGTGCCAGCAGCTGGACAGGGAGTGGGGAAAAACTGTTTTTT. This encodes CASSWTGSGEKLFF.

On this clonotype itself: The missing conserved phenylalanine or tryptophan at the end of this CDR3 makes a read error likely. The genes are TRBV4-3 and TRBJ1-2, with TRBD1 identical over 10 bases. CDR1 is LGHNA, CDR2 YSLEER, per germline. The CDR3 runs 16 residues. After removal of 0 bases from V and 4 bases from J, the junction contained 5 bases not matched to a gene. CDR3 sequence reads: CASSQEGDRGLYGYTC. CDR3 DNA: TGCGCCAGCAGCCAAGAGGGAGACAGGGGGCTCTATGGCTACACCTGC.

This chain joins TRBV4-1 and TRBJ1-2; TRBD1 is a possible D gene (6 bases). Per the germline V gene, CDR1 is MGHRA and CDR2 is YSYEKL. V shed 4 bases and J shed 3 bases, with 15 bases lying between them. The CDR3 is made up of 15 amino acids. The CDR3 nucleotides read TGCGCCAGCAGCCTAGAGGGACACTTTGACTATGGCTACACCTTC. Translation gives CASSLEGHFDYGYTF.

This clonotype was observed a single time. This chain uses TRBV7-9 with TRBJ2-3; the match to TRBD1 covers 7 bases. The germline V gene encodes CDR1 SEHNR and CDR2 FQNEAQ (reference sequence). The CDR3 length is 14 residues. Trimming at V came to 2 bases and at J to 4 bases, leaving 3 bases not matched to a gene. CDR3 protein: CASSLLQGADTQYF. CDR3 coding DNA: TGTGCCAGCAGCTTACTCCAGGGGGCAGATACGCAGTATTTT.

V usage is TRBV24-1 and J usage is TRBJ1-1; 7 nucleotides match TRBD1. The germline V gene has CDR1 KGHDR and CDR2 SFDVKD. The J segment lost 7 bases and the V segment lost 3 bases, leaving 13 bases of the junction unmatched. This CDR3 comprises 16 residues. CDR3 region: CATSDNSGSAGGEAFF. The CDR3 region has the DNA TGTGCCACCAGTGATAATTCGGGTTCGGCAGGGGGTGAAGCTTTCTTT.

V usage is TRBV15 and J usage is TRBJ2-3, with TRBD1 identical over 8 bases. Germline V gene sequence: CDR1 LNHNV, CDR2 YYDKDF (reference sequence). The CDR3 sequence is 15 residues long. V was clipped by 3 bases and J by 2 bases; unmatched bases: 4. CDR3 DNA: TGTGCCACCAGCAGGGGACAGGCAGACACAGATACGCAGTATTTT. Translating gives CATSRGQADTDTQYF.

Concerning this clonotype: Germline is not matched at one junction end, which may reflect a read error. The V gene is TRBV2, the J gene TRBJ1-4; D uncertain. The CDR3 is 10 residues long. CDR1 is SNHLY and CDR2 is FYNNEI in the germline V gene. CDR3 protein: CASSVEQLFF. In DNA, the CDR3 is TGTGCCAGCAGTGTTGAACAACTGTTTTTT.

The chain carries TRBV19 and TRBJ2-1; 13 positions match TRBD2. Trimming cost V 6 bases and J 8 bases; bases outside gene matches: 10. The CDR3 runs 16 residues. The germline CDR1 and CDR2 sequences are LNHDA and SQIVND (reference sequence). CDR3 residues: CASRTTSGGKADEQFF. The CDR3 DNA reads TGTGCCAGTAGGACGACTAGCGGGGGGAAAGCGGATGAGCAGTTCTTC.

This clonotype was counted between two and nine times. The chain couples TRBV25-1 to TRBJ1-2; D is unclear. Germline V lookup: CDR1 MGHDK, CDR2 SYGVNS. The V and J ends lost 1 base and 5 bases respectively, with 8 bases between them. This CDR3 comprises 13 residues. The chain's CDR3 is CASSESTAYGYTF. The CDR3 DNA follows: TGTGCCAGCAGTGAATCGACGGCATATGGCTACACCTTC.

At least ten counts were recorded for this clonotype. In nucleotides, the CDR3 is TGTGCCACCAGTGAACCGGCGGGGGGAAATGAAAATACGCAGTATTTT. Protein product: CATSEPAGGNENTQYF. This chain links TRBV24-1 with TRBJ2-3; 8 bases agree with TRBD2. The CDR3 runs to 16 residues. Looked up from germline, CDR1 is KGHDR and CDR2 is SFDVKD. V shed 4 bases, J shed 7 bases, and the junction held 12 bases outside the gene matches.

The V and J genes are TRBV5-1 and TRBJ2-1; 8 bases are shared with TRBD1. The CDR3 totals 15 residues. CDR1 and CDR2 from the germline V gene are SGHRS and YFSETQ. CDR3: CTSRVGTGPYNEQFF. The CDR3 DNA reads as TGCACCTCCCGGGTTGGGACAGGCCCCTACAATGAGCAGTTCTTC.

The chain uses TRBV7-9 and TRBJ1-1; D may be TRBD1 (5 bases). This CDR3 has 15 residues. V dropped 2 bases and J dropped 1 base, with 11 bases sitting between them. Germline lookup yields CDR1 SEHNR and CDR2 FQNEAQ (reference sequence). CDR3 protein: CASSLLGTGNTEAFF. The CDR3 DNA reads TGTGCCAGCAGCTTATTGGGGACGGGGAACACTGAAGCTTTCTTT.

V gene TRBV6-6 combines with J gene TRBJ1-3; D might be TRBD1 (5 bases). V was pared by 5 bases and J by 5 bases, with 13 bases between. The CDR3 is made up of 14 amino acids. Germline V lookup: CDR1 MNHNY, CDR2 SVGAGI (reference sequence). The CDR3: CASSLTQGRNTIYF. Written as DNA, the CDR3 is TGTGCCAGCAGTCTGACTCAGGGCAGAAACACCATATATTTT.

This clonotype was found many times. V usage is TRBV4-1 and J usage is TRBJ2-5, with 9 bases identical to TRBD2. V lost 4 bases and J lost 4; bases outside the gene matches: 4. CDR3 length equals 14 residues. Germline V gene data show CDR1 as MGHRA and CDR2 as YSYEKL. The CDR3 protein is CASSLAGAGETQYF. The CDR3 DNA reads as TGCGCCAGCAGCCTAGCGGGGGCGGGAGAGACCCAGTACTTC.

This clonotype was picked up a small number of times. The V call is TRBV15, the J call TRBJ2-1, with TRBD2 matching over 7 bases. CDR1 LNHNV and CDR2 YYDKDF come from the germline V gene (reference sequence). The V segment lost 3 bases and the J segment 8 bases; nucleotides outside the gene matches: 7. There are 14 residues in the CDR3. The CDR3 DNA reads TGTGCCACCAGCAGCCCCTCGACTAGCCATGAGCAGTTCTTC. Its translation: CATSSPSTSHEQFF.

The chain employs TRBV11-2 and TRBJ2-5; 8 positions agree with TRBD2. The V gene's germline CDR1 is SGHAT and CDR2 FQNNGV. With 1 base clipped from V and 5 bases from J, the junction kept 9 bases outside the gene matches. The CDR3 is made up of 16 amino acids. CDR3 DNA sequence: TGTGCCAGCAGCTTAGCGGGGGGGCCTTGGCGGGAGACCCAGTACTTC. Translated, it gives CASSLAGGPWRETQYF.

V gene TRBV25-1 combines with J gene TRBJ2-1, with unresolved D. Germline CDR1 MGHDK, CDR2 SYGVNS. The CDR3 extends over 11 amino acids. The V end lost 5 bases, the J end lost 7 bases, and 6 bases lay between the germline ends. Here the CDR3 reads CASSRGNEQFF. The DNA for the CDR3 is TGTGCCAGCAGTAGAGGAAATGAGCAGTTCTTC.

J is TRBJ2-4 and V is TRBV5-5; D is unclear. This CDR3 spans 15 amino acids. Germline assignment: CDR1 SGHKS and CDR2 YYEKEE (reference sequence). V was trimmed by 1 base and J by 5 bases, leaving 13 bases between them. DNA of the CDR3: TGTGCCAGCAGCTTGAGTCTTGTCCCCCAAAACATTCAGTACTTC. It is translated as CASSLSLVPQNIQYF.